This T cell receptor beta chain is drawn from a study of shared clonotypes between healthy human individuals. Libraries were prepared by immunoSEQ multiplex PCR; TCRdb keeps only in-frame clonotypes and omits some of them. The sample lists about 1 million clones, roughly 80% occurring once. V was pared by 2 bases and J by 7 bases, with 6 bases of the junction left unmatched. Germline V gene sequence: CDR1 SGHTA, CDR2 FQGTGA. The CDR3 consists of 15 residues. This clonotype originated in a man aged 18 to 29 in good health. This chain uses TRBV7-3 with TRBJ2-1; 9 nucleotides match TRBD2. The sequenced sample was memory CD4+ T cells sorted from blood. Subset given: CD45RA-negative fraction. In DNA, the CDR3 is TGTGCCAGCAGCTTAGGGCTAGCGGGGTGGAATGAGCAGTTCTTC. It translates to CASSLGLAGWNEQFF.